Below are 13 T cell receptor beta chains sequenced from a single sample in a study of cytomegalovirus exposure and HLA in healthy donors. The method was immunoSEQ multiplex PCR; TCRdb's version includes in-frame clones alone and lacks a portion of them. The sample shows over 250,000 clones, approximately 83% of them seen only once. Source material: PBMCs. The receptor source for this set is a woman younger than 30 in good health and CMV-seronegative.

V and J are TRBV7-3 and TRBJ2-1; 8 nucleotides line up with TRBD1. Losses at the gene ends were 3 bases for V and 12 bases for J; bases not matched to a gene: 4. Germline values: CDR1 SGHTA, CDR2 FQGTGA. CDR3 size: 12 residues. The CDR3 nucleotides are TGTGCCAGCAGCTTGGATGGACAGGGGCAGTTCTTC. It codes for CASSLDGQGQFF.

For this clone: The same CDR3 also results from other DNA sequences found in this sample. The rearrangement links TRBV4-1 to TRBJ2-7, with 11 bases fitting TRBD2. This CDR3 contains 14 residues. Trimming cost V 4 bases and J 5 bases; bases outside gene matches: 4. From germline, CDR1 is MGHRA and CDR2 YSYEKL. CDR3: CASSLGTSGDEQYF. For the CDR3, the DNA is TGCGCCAGCAGCCTCGGGACTAGCGGCGACGAGCAGTACTTC.

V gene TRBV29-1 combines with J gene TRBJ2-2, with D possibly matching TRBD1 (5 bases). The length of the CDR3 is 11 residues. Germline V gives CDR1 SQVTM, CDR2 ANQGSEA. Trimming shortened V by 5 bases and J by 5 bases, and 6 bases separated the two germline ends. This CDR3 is CSVYRTGELFF. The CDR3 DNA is TGCAGCGTTTACAGGACCGGGGAGCTGTTTTTT.

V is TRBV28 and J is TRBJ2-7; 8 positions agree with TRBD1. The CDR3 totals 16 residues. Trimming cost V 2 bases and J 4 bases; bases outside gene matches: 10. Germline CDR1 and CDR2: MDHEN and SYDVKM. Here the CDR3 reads CASSLVLMRQGYEQYF. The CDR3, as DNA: TGTGCCAGCAGTTTAGTACTGATGAGACAGGGGTACGAGCAGTACTTC.

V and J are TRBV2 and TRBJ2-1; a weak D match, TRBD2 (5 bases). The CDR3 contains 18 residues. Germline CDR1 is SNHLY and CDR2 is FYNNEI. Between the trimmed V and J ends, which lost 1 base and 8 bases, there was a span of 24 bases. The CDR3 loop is CASSEVSTAEGLDDEQFF. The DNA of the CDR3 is TGTGCCAGCAGTGAAGTATCTACGGCAGAGGGCCTTGACGATGAGCAGTTCTTC.

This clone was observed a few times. CDR3 nucleotides: TGTGCCAGCAGCCGGCAGGCCGGGCAGGGCTTGTACAATGAGCAGTTCTTC. It encodes CASSRQAGQGLYNEQFF. V and J are TRBV27 and TRBJ2-1, with D possibly TRBD1 on 5 matching bases. Deletions cut 6 bases from V and 4 bases from J, with 22 bases between. Germline V gene data show CDR1 as MNHEY and CDR2 as SMNVEV (reference sequence). The CDR3 has 17 amino acids.

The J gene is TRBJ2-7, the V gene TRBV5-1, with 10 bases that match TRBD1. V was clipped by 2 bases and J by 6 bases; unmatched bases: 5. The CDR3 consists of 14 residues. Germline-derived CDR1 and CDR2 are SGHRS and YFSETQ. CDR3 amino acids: CASSFRTGGSEQYF. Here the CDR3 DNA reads TGCGCCAGCAGCTTTAGGACAGGGGGTAGCGAGCAGTACTTC.

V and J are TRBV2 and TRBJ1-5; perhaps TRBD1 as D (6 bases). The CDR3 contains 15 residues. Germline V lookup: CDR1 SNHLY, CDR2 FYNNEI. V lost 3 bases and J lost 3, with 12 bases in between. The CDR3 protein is CASSERDKVNQPQHF. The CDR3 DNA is TGTGCCAGCAGTGAGAGGGACAAGGTCAATCAGCCCCAGCATTTT.

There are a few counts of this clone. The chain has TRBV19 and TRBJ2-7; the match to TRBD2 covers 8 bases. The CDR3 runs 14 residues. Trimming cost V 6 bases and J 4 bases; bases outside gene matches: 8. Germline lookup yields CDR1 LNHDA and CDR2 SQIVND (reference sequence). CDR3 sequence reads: CASRNSGMLYEQYF. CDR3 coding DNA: TGTGCCAGTAGAAATAGCGGGATGCTTTACGAGCAGTACTTC.

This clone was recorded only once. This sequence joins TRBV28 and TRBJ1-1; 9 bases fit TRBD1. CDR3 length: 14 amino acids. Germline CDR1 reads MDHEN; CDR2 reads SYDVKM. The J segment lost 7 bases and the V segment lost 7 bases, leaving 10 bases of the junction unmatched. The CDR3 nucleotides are TGTGCCAGCACAGACACAGGGGGCTATGTTGAAGCTTTCTTT. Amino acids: CASTDTGGYVEAFF.

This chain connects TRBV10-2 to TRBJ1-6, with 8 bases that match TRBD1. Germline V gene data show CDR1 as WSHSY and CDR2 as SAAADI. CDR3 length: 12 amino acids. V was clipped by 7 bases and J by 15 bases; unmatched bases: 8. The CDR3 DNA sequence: TGCGCCAGCACACCGGACAGGGCAAACCTCCACTTT. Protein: CASTPDRANLHF.

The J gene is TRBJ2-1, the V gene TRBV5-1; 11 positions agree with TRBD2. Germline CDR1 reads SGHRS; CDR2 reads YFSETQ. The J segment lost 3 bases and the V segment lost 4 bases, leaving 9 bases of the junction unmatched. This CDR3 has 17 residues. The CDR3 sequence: CASSPVGTSGSYNEQFF. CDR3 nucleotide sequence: TGCGCCAGCAGCCCCGTAGGAACTAGCGGGAGCTACAATGAGCAGTTCTTC.

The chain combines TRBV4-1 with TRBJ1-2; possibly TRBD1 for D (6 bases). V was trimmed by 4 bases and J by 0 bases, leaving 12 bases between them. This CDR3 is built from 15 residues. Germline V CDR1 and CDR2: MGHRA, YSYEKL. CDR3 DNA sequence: TGCGCCAGCAGCCGCCCGGACAGAGCTAACTATGGCTACACCTTC. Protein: CASSRPDRANYGYTF.